The clone carrying this TCR beta chain appeared once. The sample comes from a study of blood T cell repertoires in COVID-19. Study information: The United States, Italy and Spain provided the acute and convalescent COVID-19 samples. T cells, B-cell-depleted T cells, or PBMCs supplied cDNA or gDNA.

Original analysis: Nucleated cell counts were estimated from reference gene primer amplification. Here immunoSEQ multiplex PCR was the method, and the copy in TCRdb shows in-frame clones only, minus some. V and J calls and clone size are given by that table; D and trimming were obtained from the DNA. This sample has under 70,000 clones, with over 75% found just once. The clonotype originates from a man aged 60-69 years with acute or convalescent COVID-19. Sequencing input: peripheral blood.

CDR3 bases: TGTGCCAGCAGTGTCTCGACAGGAGGCTACTATGGCTACACCTTC. This gives the protein CASSVSTGGYYGYTF. The chain has TRBV6-4 and TRBJ1-2; D might be TRBD1 (6 bases). Germline V gives CDR1 MRHNA, CDR2 SNTAGT. CDR3 length: 15 residues. Trimming cost V 4 bases and J 3 bases, with 15 bases left between them.